This TCR beta chain was sequenced during a study of shared clonotypes between healthy human individuals. This CDR3 has 16 amino acids. J lost 4 bases, V lost 8 bases, and 14 bases had no gene match. In germline, CDR1 is SNHLY, CDR2 FYNNEI. Using immunoSEQ multiplex PCR, the repertoire was profiled, and TCRdb retains in-frame clones only, with some absent. The repertoire has fewer than 1.6 million clones, approximately 98.5% of them found once; the top ten carry about 0.34%. In this sample, this clone turned up once. Sequencing was carried out using naive CD4+ T cells sorted from blood. The sample's subset: CD45RA+ positively selected. The chain couples TRBV2 to TRBJ2-3; 8 bases line up with TRBD1. This sequence was found in a man aged 30-40 years in good health. CDR3 amino acids: CASVWAPGGVADTQYF. The CDR3 DNA sequence: TGTGCCAGCGTATGGGCCCCAGGGGGCGTCGCAGATACGCAGTATTTT.